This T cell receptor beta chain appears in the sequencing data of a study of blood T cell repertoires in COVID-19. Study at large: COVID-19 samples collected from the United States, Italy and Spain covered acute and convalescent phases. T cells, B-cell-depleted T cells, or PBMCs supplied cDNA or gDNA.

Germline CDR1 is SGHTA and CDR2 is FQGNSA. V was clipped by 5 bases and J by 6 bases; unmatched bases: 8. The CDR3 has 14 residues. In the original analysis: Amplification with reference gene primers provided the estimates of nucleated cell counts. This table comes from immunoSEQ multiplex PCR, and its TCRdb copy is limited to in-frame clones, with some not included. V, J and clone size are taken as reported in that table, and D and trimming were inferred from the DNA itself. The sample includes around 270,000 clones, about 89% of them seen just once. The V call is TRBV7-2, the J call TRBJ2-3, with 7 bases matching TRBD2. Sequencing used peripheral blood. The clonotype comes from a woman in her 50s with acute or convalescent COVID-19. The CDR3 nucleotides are TGTGCCAGCAGCCCCCCGCCCGGGGGGGATACGCAGTATTTT. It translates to CASSPPPGGDTQYF.